These T cell receptor beta chains were read from a single sample in a study of blood T cell repertoires in COVID-19. TCRdb's table, derived via immunoSEQ multiplex PCR, lists solely in-frame clones and lacks some. The sample yields about 270,000 clones, more than 75% seen once. The sequenced sample was peripheral blood. The receptor source for this set is a man aged 35 to 55 with active or convalescent COVID-19. Both conserved end residues are part of each CDR3. Fields, in order: V gene, J gene, clone size, D gene, CDR3 protein, CDR3 DNA. D genes are given only for firm matches. The size field is filled for only some rows; it gives once, few, many or a size class.

TRBV11-3	TRBJ2-7	NA	TRBD1	CASRRRDRPSYEQYF	TGTGCCAGCAGACGCCGGGACAGACCCTCCTACGAGCAGTACTTC
TRBV24-1	TRBJ2-5	NA	TRBD2	CATSDYRLADTQYF	TGTGCCACCAGTGACTACCGACTAGCTGACACCCAGTACTTC
TRBV30	TRBJ2-3	NA	TRBD2	CAWSVGRGTPSDTQYF	TGTGCCTGGAGTGTAGGGCGGGGGACCCCTTCAGATACGCAGTATTTT
TRBV4-1	TRBJ2-3	NA	TRBD2	CASSQDRVTSGTADTQYF	TGCGCCAGCAGCCAAGATCGCGTGACTAGCGGGACCGCGGATACGCAGTATTTT
TRBV7-4	TRBJ2-5	NA	NA	CASSSGSGGEETQYF	TGTGCCAGCAGCTCTGGGAGCGGTGGGGAAGAGACCCAGTACTTC
TRBV4-1	TRBJ2-7	NA	TRBD1	CASSQRTGAGYEQYF	TGCGCCAGCAGCCAACGGACAGGGGCAGGTTACGAGCAGTACTTC
TRBV19	TRBJ1-2	NA	NA	CASQGINYGYTF	TGTGCCAGCCAGGGGATTAACTATGGCTACACCTTC
TRBV24-1	TRBJ2-4	NA	TRBD2	CATSDSSAGSFKNIQYF	TGTGCCACCAGTGATAGTTCAGCGGGGAGTTTCAAAAACATTCAGTACTTC
TRBV5-1	TRBJ2-7	NA	NA	CASPPVYEQYF	TGCGCCAGCCCTCCGGTCTACGAGCAGTACTTC
TRBV27	TRBJ2-7	once	TRBD2	CARLAGGPPRDSYEQYF	TGTGCCAGACTAGCGGGAGGGCCGCCCCGGGATTCCTACGAGCAGTACTTC
TRBV30	TRBJ1-4	NA	NA	CAWNQGALGEKLFF	TGTGCCTGGAACCAGGGCGCACTTGGGGAAAAACTGTTTTTT
TRBV13	TRBJ2-5	NA	TRBD1	CASSHRTGKDQETQYF	TGTGCCAGCAGCCACCGGACAGGGAAGGACCAAGAGACCCAGTACTTC
TRBV28	TRBJ1-5	NA	NA	CASSLTTVSQPQHF	TGTGCCAGCAGTTTAACGACTGTTTCTCAGCCCCAGCATTTT
TRBV3-1/TRBV3-2	TRBJ2-1	NA	TRBD2	CASSRTGLAGGWSSYNEQFF	TGTGCCAGCAGCCGCACAGGACTAGCGGGAGGATGGAGCTCCTACAATGAGCAGTTCTTC
TRBV27	TRBJ1-5	few	NA	CASSLERSQPQHF	TGTGCCAGCAGTTTAGAAAGGAGTCAGCCCCAGCATTTT
TRBV5-1	TRBJ2-7	NA	NA	CASSLSGQSYEQYF	TGCGCCAGCAGCTTGTCAGGACAGTCCTACGAGCAGTACTTC
TRBV28	TRBJ1-2	NA	NA	CASRREGYGYTF	TGTGCCAGCCGTCGTGAGGGCTATGGCTACACCTTC
TRBV7-9	TRBJ1-2	few	NA	CASSLGRRGYTF	TGTGCCAGCAGCTTAGGGAGACGCGGCTACACCTTC
TRBV19	TRBJ2-7	NA	NA	CASSAQAAGTYEQYF	TGTGCCAGTAGTGCGCAGGCGGCGGGAACCTACGAGCAGTACTTC
TRBV3-1/TRBV3-2	TRBJ2-4	NA	NA	CASSQVAGAIQYF	TGTGCCAGCAGCCAAGTTGCAGGCGCCATTCAGTACTTC
TRBV12-3/TRBV12-4	TRBJ1-3	few	NA	CASSSRAGNTIYF	TGTGCCAGCAGTTCCCGAGCTGGAAACACCATATATTTT
TRBV6-2/TRBV6-3	TRBJ1-5	NA	NA	CASGSGGPSAQHF	TGTGCCAGCGGTTCGGGGGGCCCATCTGCCCAGCATTTT
TRBV7-9	TRBJ2-1	NA	TRBD2	CASGLAGKEQFF	TGTGCCAGCGGGCTAGCGGGAAAAGAGCAGTTCTTC
TRBV7-9	TRBJ1-2	NA	NA	CASSLMAGDGYTF	TGTGCCAGCAGCTTAATGGCAGGCGATGGCTACACCTTC
TRBV3-1/TRBV3-2	TRBJ2-3	NA	NA	CASSQSGFSTDTQYF	TGTGCCAGCAGCCAGAGCGGGTTTAGCACAGATACGCAGTATTTT
TRBV18	TRBJ2-7	NA	TRBD2	CASSPRREGPIEQYF	TGTGCCAGCTCACCAAGGAGGGAGGGCCCTATCGAGCAGTACTTC
TRBV4-2	TRBJ2-3	NA	NA	CASSQAFTVRTDTQYF	TGTGCCAGCAGCCAAGCATTTACGGTGCGCACAGATACGCAGTATTTT
TRBV12-3/TRBV12-4	TRBJ1-2	NA	NA	CASSLGDGYTF	TGTGCCAGCAGCCTCGGGGATGGCTACACCTTC
TRBV12-3/TRBV12-4	TRBJ1-5	NA	NA	CASRPGDQPQHF	TGTGCCAGCAGGCCAGGGGATCAGCCCCAGCATTTT
TRBV10-3	TRBJ2-4	NA	TRBD2	CAIGTSGGKNIQYF	TGTGCCATCGGGACTAGCGGGGGAAAAAACATTCAGTACTTC
TRBV12-3/TRBV12-4	TRBJ2-3	NA	NA	CASSLSTDTQYF	TGTGCCAGCAGCCTCAGCACAGATACGCAGTATTTT
TRBV24-1	TRBJ2-3	NA	TRBD2	CATSGTSGTDTQYF	TGTGCCACCAGTGGAACTAGCGGCACAGATACGCAGTATTTT
TRBV27	TRBJ1-1	NA	TRBD1	CASSLRPGGSGGAFF	TGTGCCAGCAGTTTAAGGCCAGGGGGAAGTGGTGGAGCTTTCTTT
TRBV2	TRBJ2-1	NA	NA	CASRTGTSGFLDEQFF	TGTGCCAGCAGAACCGGGACTTCCGGGTTTTTGGATGAGCAGTTCTTC
TRBV7-3	TRBJ2-3	NA	NA	CASSLTDTQYF	TGTGCCAGCAGCCTAACAGATACGCAGTATTTT
TRBV5-4	TRBJ1-2	few	NA	CASSLVSGQSYGYTF	TGTGCCAGCAGCTTGGTCTCCGGACAGTCCTATGGCTACACCTTC
TRBV6-5	TRBJ2-5	NA	NA	CATYGRGALETQYF	TGTGCCACCTACGGTAGGGGCGCTCTGGAGACCCAGTACTTC
TRBV4-1	TRBJ1-4	NA	TRBD1	CASSQNRGLNEKLFF	TGCGCCAGCAGCCAAAACAGGGGATTGAATGAAAAACTGTTTTTT
TRBV24-1	TRBJ2-3	NA	TRBD1	CATSDFGQGTDTQYF	TGTGCCACCAGTGATTTCGGACAGGGGACAGATACGCAGTATTTT